The 28 T cell receptor beta chains presented below share a single source sample, sequenced in a study of T cell repertoires in cytomegalovirus infection. Via MiXCR, TCRdb re-called the reads, giving one row per CDR3 protein. The sample has around 530,000 distinct CDR3 sequences; about a quarter are singletons. Sequencing was performed on PBMCs. The receptors here all came from a human donor in good health (CMV status not recorded). Some clones in this sample may be carry-over from other donors' samples.

DNA for the CDR3: TGTGCCAGCAGCTTACAGGGGAAGGATGAGCAGTTCTTC. This codes for CASSLQGKDEQFF. The chain carries TRBV7-3 and TRBJ2-1, with D tentatively TRBD1 (6 bases). V dropped 2 bases and J dropped 8 bases, with 10 bases sitting between them. The V gene's germline CDR1 is SGHTA and CDR2 FQGTGA. The CDR3 consists of 13 residues. Supplemented by reference TRBV7-3 and TRBJ2-1, the full variable domain reads GAGVSQTPSNKVTEKGKYVELRCDPISGHTALYWYRQSLGQGPEFLIYFQGTGAADDSGLPNDRFFAVRPEGSVSTLKIQRTERGDSAVYLCASSLQGKDEQFFGPGTRLTVL.

This clonotype was counted a few times. The chain recombines TRBV29-1 with TRBJ2-7, with D maybe TRBD2 (6 bases). V was cut by 6 bases and J by 2 bases, with 8 bases left in between. Germline V gives CDR1 SQVTM, CDR2 ANQGSEA. The CDR3 is 11 amino acids. For the CDR3, the DNA is TGCAGCGTGGAGGGGACCTACGAGCAGTACTTC. Its protein product is CSVEGTYEQYF.

V is TRBV19 and J is TRBJ1-3; D is possibly TRBD1 (5 bases). Germline CDR1 reads LNHDA; CDR2 reads SQIVND (reference sequence). V was cut by 10 bases and J by 0 bases, with 13 bases left in between. There are 14 residues in the CDR3. DNA of the CDR3: TGTGCCATGAACGAGGGGCTCTCTGGAAACACCATATATTTT. Translated, it gives CAMNEGLSGNTIYF.

The CDR3 spells CASSLLAGVREQYV. Written as DNA, the CDR3 is TGTGCCAGCAGCTTATTAGCGGGAGTGCGGGAGCAGTACGTC. The genes are TRBV7-2 and TRBJ2-7; 9 bases map to TRBD2. Germline CDR1 is SGHTA and CDR2 is FQGNSA. The CDR3 loop spans 14 amino acids. V shed 2 bases, J shed 7 bases, and the junction held 6 bases outside the gene matches.

The CDR3 here is CASSSAMTSVPNEQFF. Written as DNA, the CDR3 is TGTGCCAGCAGTTCCGCGATGACTAGCGTTCCCAATGAGCAGTTCTTC. The chain employs TRBV12-3 or TRBV12-4 and TRBJ2-1; 8 nucleotides line up with TRBD2. The V gene end was trimmed by 4 bases and the J gene end by 6 bases; junction bases not matched to a gene: 11. The length of the CDR3 is 16 residues.

The table lists this clonotype with many counts. This chain links TRBV7-2 with TRBJ2-3; D is unclear. This CDR3 comprises 12 residues. Trimming removed 1 base at V and 6 bases at J, with 5 bases between. In germline, CDR1 is SGHTA, CDR2 FQGNSA. CDR3 DNA: TGTGCCAGCAGCTTAGTCTTTGATACGCAGTATTTT. This translates into CASSLVFDTQYF. The whole variable domain, filled in from reference TRBV7-2 and TRBJ2-3, reads GAGVSQSPSNKVTEKGKDVELRCDPISGHTALYWYRQSLGQGLEFLIYFQGNSAPDKSGLPSDRFSAERTGGSVSTLTIQRTQQEDSAVYLCASSLVFDTQYFGPGTRLTVL.

This clonotype was seen repeatedly, ten times or more. The rearrangement links TRBV11-1 to TRBJ1-1; D remains ambiguous. CDR1 and CDR2 from the germline V gene are SGHAT and FQDESV (reference sequence). Trimming left V 3 bases short and J 2 bases short, with 7 bases between. This CDR3 has 13 residues. CDR3 DNA: TGTGCCAGCAGCTTTACACGAAACACTGAAGCTTTCTTT. Its protein is CASSFTRNTEAFF.

On this clonotype: At one boundary the junction diverges from the germline segment, which might be a read error. The chain couples TRBV4-1 to TRBJ2-2; TRBD2 matches 8 bases. CDR1 MGHRA and CDR2 YSYEKL come from the germline V gene. The CDR3 contains 16 residues. The DNA of the CDR3 is TGTGCCAGCAGCCGAGAACTAGCGGAAAACACCGGGGAGCTGTTTTTT. It encodes CASSRELAENTGELFF.

The chain links TRBV25-1 to TRBJ1-3; no clear D. The CDR3 totals 16 residues. In germline, CDR1 is MGHDK, CDR2 SYGVNS. V was shortened by 5 bases and J by 0 bases, with 14 bases between the two germline ends. CDR3 bases: TGTGCCAGCAGTTCCCCGGGCACCTTCTCTGGAAACACCATATATTTT. It translates to CASSSPGTFSGNTIYF.

This clonotype was observed a few times. CDR3 residues: CASSLAGTPNTEAFF. In DNA form, the CDR3 reads TGTGCCAGCAGCTTAGCCGGGACCCCGAACACTGAAGCTTTCTTT. The rearrangement joins TRBV7-8 to TRBJ1-1, with D possibly matching TRBD1 (5 bases). V was cut by 0 bases and J by 1 base, with 9 bases left in between. CDR3 length: 15 amino acids. Germline lookup yields CDR1 SGHVS and CDR2 FQNEAQ.

The CDR3 DNA follows: TGTGCCAGCAGGGGAGTGTTCCTAACACCCGATACGCAGTATTTT. Its translation is CASRGVFLTPDTQYF. J is TRBJ2-3 and V is TRBV2, with a tentative D call TRBD2 (5 bases). The V end lost 6 bases, the J end lost 6 bases, and 19 bases lay between the germline ends. Germline lookup yields CDR1 SNHLY and CDR2 FYNNEI. The CDR3 contains 15 residues.

This clonotype was recorded at least ten times. V gene TRBV12-3 or TRBV12-4 combines with J gene TRBJ1-2; no clear D. CDR3 length: 13 amino acids. Trimming cost V 7 bases and J 0 bases, with 9 bases left between them. CDR3 sequence (DNA): TGTGCCAGCACGCTCGGAGCTAACTATGGCTACACCTTC. This sequence encodes CASTLGANYGYTF.

V gene TRBV6-5 combines with J gene TRBJ2-7; D is possibly TRBD2 (5 bases). V gave up 0 bases and J gave up 6 bases, with 21 bases separating them. The CDR3 has 17 residues. Germline V gene data show CDR1 as MNHEY and CDR2 as SVGAGI. The DNA of the CDR3 is TGTGCCAGCAGTTACTCTACAACCGGGAAAGGTTTGGGCGAGCAGTACTTC. It specifies CASSYSTTGKGLGEQYF.

A few counts support this clonotype. J is TRBJ2-6 and V is TRBV6-1; unclear D gene. The CDR3 loop spans 16 amino acids. The germline V and J ends were trimmed by 6 bases and 2 bases, with 14 bases remaining between them. The germline gives CDR1 MNHNS, CDR2 SASEGT. CDR3 in amino acids: CASSHSLRAGANVLTF. For the CDR3, the DNA is TGTGCCAGCAGCCATTCCCTTCGAGCTGGGGCCAACGTCCTGACTTTC.

In this sample, this clonotype turned up once. This sequence joins TRBV11-2 and TRBJ2-1; no reliable D call. The CDR3 runs 14 residues. Germline V gene sequence: CDR1 SGHAT, CDR2 FQNNGV. V lost 4 bases and J 15 bases, leaving 22 bases between the germline ends. CDR3 loop: CASSSILGKNLPFF. The CDR3 coding sequence is TGTGCCAGCAGCTCGATCCTGGGAAAGAATTTGCCGTTCTTC.

This clonotype has more than one count but fewer than ten. DNA of the CDR3: TGTGCCAGCAGTTACTCGATCGGACGGGAAGCTTTCTTT. As protein: CASSYSIGREAFF. This chain joins TRBV6-2 or TRBV6-3 and TRBJ1-1, with D unclear. Deletions cut 0 bases from V and 8 bases from J, with 10 bases between. Germline loops: CDR1 MNHEY, CDR2 SVGEGT. The CDR3 is 13 residues long.

Only a few counts were recorded for this clonotype. The CDR3 here is CAIDRGLAYGYTF. The CDR3 DNA is TGTGCCATCGACAGGGGGCTGGCATATGGCTACACCTTC. V and J are TRBV28 and TRBJ1-2, with 10 bases aligning to TRBD1. Germline loops: CDR1 MDHEN, CDR2 SYDVKM. Germline trimming cut 10 bases from V and 5 bases from J; bases unmatched to any gene: 7. The CDR3 runs to 13 residues.

This chain links TRBV11-3 with TRBJ1-5; no clear D gene. The V gene's germline CDR1 is SGHNT and CDR2 YENEEA. V was trimmed by 6 bases and J by 6 bases, leaving 12 bases between them. The CDR3 totals 13 residues. This CDR3 reads CASSGQEGQPQHF. The CDR3 region has the DNA TGTGCCAGCAGTGGGCAGGAAGGTCAGCCCCAGCATTTT.

This clonotype was detected many times. The chain has TRBV7-2 and TRBJ2-3; D is perhaps TRBD2 (6 bases). From germline, CDR1 is SGHTA and CDR2 FQGNSA. Trimming stripped 1 base from V and 6 bases from J, with 17 bases between. This CDR3 region has 16 residues. Here the CDR3 reads CASSLGRALDGDTQYF. Here the CDR3 DNA reads TGTGCCAGCAGCTTAGGGAGGGCCCTGGACGGGGATACGCAGTATTTT.

The rearrangement joins TRBV6-5 to TRBJ1-4, with 9 bases aligning to TRBD1. The CDR3 is 15 residues long. Trimming took 8 bases from V and 5 from J; bases not matched to a gene: 9. Germline lookup yields CDR1 MNHEY and CDR2 SVGAGI. CDR3 region: CASGRKTGGNEKLFF. As DNA, the CDR3 is TGTGCCAGCGGCCGAAAGACAGGGGGGAATGAAAAACTGTTTTTT.

This rearrangement joins TRBV5-1 to TRBJ1-1; D not certain. CDR1 and CDR2 from the germline V gene are SGHRS and YFSETQ. V lost 5 bases, J lost 1 base, and 9 bases lay in between. The CDR3 runs 13 residues. The CDR3: CASRLQTNTEAFF. The DNA of the CDR3 is TGCGCCAGCAGATTACAAACGAACACTGAAGCTTTCTTT.

A few counts support this clonotype. The J gene is TRBJ2-3, the V gene TRBV19; D perhaps matches TRBD2 (5 bases). With 3 bases removed from V and 4 bases from J, the gap between germline ends came to 8 bases. Germline loops: CDR1 LNHDA, CDR2 SQIVND (reference sequence). This CDR3 region has 13 residues. CDR3 protein: CASSMPRADTQYF. Here the CDR3 DNA reads TGTGCCAGTAGTATGCCGAGGGCAGATACGCAGTATTTT.

This clonotype was picked up a small number of times. V usage is TRBV12-3 or TRBV12-4 and J usage is TRBJ2-7; D call uncertain. Trimming took off 3 bases at V and 0 bases at J, with 9 bases between the two ends. The CDR3 spans 14 residues. The CDR3 loop is CASSFGPSSYEQYF. The CDR3 DNA reads as TGTGCCAGCAGTTTCGGCCCCAGCTCCTACGAGCAGTACTTC.

This clonotype has only a few counts. The chain carries TRBV12-3 or TRBV12-4 and TRBJ2-3, with D unresolved. V was trimmed by 5 bases and J by 5 bases, leaving 11 bases between them. This CDR3 spans 13 amino acids. The chain's CDR3 is CASSLDSGDTQYF. The CDR3 coding sequence is TGTGCCAGCAGTCTCGATAGTGGAGATACGCAGTATTTT.

This clonotype was detected only a few times. CDR3 residues: CSAPYYAGGAYNEQFF. The CDR3 bases are TGCAGTGCGCCGTACTATGCAGGGGGCGCCTACAATGAGCAGTTCTTC. The chain uses TRBV20-1 and TRBJ2-1, with TRBD1 identical over 8 bases. Losses at the gene ends were 6 bases for V and 2 bases for J; bases not matched to a gene: 12. This CDR3 contains 16 residues. The germline gives CDR1 DFQATT, CDR2 SNEGSKA (reference sequence).

The chain uses TRBV6-1 and TRBJ1-6; no clear D. The CDR3 covers 17 residues. Germline CDR1 is MNHNS and CDR2 is SASEGT. V lost 3 bases and J 3 bases, leaving 15 bases between the germline ends. CDR3 coding DNA: TGTGCCAGCAGTGACCTGCTGACGTACGACTATAATTCACCCCTCCACTTT. The encoded protein is CASSDLLTYDYNSPLHF.

This clonotype was recorded many times. V usage is TRBV7-9 and J usage is TRBJ2-1; 12 bases map to TRBD2. The length of the CDR3 is 17 residues. CDR1 and CDR2 from the germline V gene are SEHNR and FQNEAQ (reference sequence). Trimming removed 2 bases from V and 6 bases from J; junction bases left unmatched: 8. In DNA form, the CDR3 reads TGTGCCAGCAGCTTACCTACTAGCGGGAGGTTAGTCAATGAGCAGTTCTTC. Translated, it gives CASSLPTSGRLVNEQFF.

This clonotype turned up a few times. The rearrangement uses TRBV27 and TRBJ2-3; possible D gene TRBD2, 7 bases. The V gene lost 7 bases and the J gene lost 0 bases, with 17 bases spanning the gap. The CDR3 has 16 residues. Germline CDR1 and CDR2: MNHEY and SMNVEV (reference sequence). CDR3 amino acids: CASNQGRVTSTDTQYF. The CDR3 DNA reads TGTGCCAGCAACCAGGGGAGGGTGACTAGCACAGATACGCAGTATTTT.